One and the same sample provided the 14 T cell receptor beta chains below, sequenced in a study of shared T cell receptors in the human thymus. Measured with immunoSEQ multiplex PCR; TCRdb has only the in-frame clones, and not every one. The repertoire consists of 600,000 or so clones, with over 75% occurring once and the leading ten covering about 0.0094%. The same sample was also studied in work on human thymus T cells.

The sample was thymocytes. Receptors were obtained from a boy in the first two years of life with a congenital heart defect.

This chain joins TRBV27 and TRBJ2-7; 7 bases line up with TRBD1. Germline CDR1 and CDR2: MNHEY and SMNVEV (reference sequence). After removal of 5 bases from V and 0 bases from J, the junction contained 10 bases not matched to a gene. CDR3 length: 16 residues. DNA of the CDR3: TGTGCCAGCAGTCCCCATACAGGGGCCCTCTCCTACGAGCAGTACTTC. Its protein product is CASSPHTGALSYEQYF.

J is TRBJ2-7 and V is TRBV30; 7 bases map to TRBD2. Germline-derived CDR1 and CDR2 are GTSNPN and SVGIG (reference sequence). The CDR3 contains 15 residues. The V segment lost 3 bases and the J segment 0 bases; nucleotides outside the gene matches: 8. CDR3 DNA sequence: TGTGCCTGGAGGCGGTCGGGCGGGAGCTCCTACGAGCAGTACTTC. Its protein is CAWRRSGGSSYEQYF.

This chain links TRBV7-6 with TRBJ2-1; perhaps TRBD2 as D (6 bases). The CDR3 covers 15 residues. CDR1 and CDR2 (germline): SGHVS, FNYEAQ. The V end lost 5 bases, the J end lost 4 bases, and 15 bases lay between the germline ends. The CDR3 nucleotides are TGTGCCAGCAGCCCCGGAGGGGACGGGTACAATGAGCAGTTCTTC. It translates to CASSPGGDGYNEQFF.

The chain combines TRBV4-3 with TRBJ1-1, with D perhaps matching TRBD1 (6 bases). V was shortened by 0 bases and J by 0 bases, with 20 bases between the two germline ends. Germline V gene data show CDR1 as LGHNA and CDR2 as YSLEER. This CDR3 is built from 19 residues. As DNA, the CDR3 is TGCGCCAGCAGCCAAGATCGGGGACCGGGGGGGGGCCTGAACACTGAAGCTTTCTTT. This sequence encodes CASSQDRGPGGGLNTEAFF.

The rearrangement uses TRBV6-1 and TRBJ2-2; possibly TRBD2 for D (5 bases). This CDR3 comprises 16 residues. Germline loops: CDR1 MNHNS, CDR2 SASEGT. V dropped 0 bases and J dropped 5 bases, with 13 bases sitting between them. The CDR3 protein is CASSEARVRETGELFF. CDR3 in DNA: TGTGCCAGCAGTGAAGCACGGGTTCGGGAAACCGGGGAGCTGTTTTTT.

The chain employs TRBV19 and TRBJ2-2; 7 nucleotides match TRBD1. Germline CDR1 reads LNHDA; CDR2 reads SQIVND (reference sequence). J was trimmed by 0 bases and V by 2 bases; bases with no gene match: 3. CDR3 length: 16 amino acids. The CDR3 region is CASSIRGLPNTGELFF. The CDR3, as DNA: TGTGCCAGTAGTATAAGGGGGCTTCCGAACACCGGGGAGCTGTTTTTT.

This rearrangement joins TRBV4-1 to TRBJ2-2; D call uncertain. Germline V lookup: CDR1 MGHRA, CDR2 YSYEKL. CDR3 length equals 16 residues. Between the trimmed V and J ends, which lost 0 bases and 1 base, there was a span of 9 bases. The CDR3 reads CASSQEQPLNTGELFF. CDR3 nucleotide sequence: TGCGCCAGCAGCCAAGAACAGCCCTTGAACACCGGGGAGCTGTTTTTT.

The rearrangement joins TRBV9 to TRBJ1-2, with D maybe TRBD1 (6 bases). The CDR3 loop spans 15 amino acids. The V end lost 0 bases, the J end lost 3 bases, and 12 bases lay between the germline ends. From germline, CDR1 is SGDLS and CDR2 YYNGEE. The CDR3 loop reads CASSVEPGVDYGYTF. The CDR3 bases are TGTGCCAGCAGCGTAGAACCAGGGGTAGACTATGGCTACACCTTC.

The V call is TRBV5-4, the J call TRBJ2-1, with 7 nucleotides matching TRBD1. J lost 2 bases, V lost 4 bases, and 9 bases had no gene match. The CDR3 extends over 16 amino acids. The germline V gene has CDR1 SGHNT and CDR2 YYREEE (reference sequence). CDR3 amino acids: CASSPGRQGPYNEQFF. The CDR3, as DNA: TGTGCCAGCAGCCCGGGACGACAGGGCCCCTACAATGAGCAGTTCTTC.

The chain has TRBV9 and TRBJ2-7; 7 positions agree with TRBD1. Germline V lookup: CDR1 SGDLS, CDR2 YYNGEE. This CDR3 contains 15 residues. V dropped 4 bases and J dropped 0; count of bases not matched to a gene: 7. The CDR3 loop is CASSPTGTVSYEQYF. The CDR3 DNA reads TGTGCCAGCAGCCCCACCGGGACAGTCTCCTACGAGCAGTACTTC.

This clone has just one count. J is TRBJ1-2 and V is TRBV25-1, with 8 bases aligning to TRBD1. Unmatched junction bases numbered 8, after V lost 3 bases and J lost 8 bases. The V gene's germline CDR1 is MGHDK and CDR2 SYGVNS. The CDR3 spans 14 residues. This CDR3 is CASSDRTGTGGYTF. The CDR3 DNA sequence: TGTGCCAGCAGTGATAGGACAGGGACTGGAGGCTACACCTTC.

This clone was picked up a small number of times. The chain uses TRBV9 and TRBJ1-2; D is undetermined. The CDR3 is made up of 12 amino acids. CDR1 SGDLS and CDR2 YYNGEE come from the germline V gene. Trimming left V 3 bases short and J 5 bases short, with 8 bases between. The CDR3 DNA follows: TGTGCCAGCAGCGCCCTCACTTATGGCTACACCTTC. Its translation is CASSALTYGYTF.

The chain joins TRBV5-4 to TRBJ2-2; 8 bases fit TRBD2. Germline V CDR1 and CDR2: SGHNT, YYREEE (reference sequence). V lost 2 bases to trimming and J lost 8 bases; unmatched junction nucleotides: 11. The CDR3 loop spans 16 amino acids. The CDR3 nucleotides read TGTGCCAGCAGCTTACAGGGCAGCGGGAGTCTTGGGGAGCTGTTTTTT. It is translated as CASSLQGSGSLGELFF.

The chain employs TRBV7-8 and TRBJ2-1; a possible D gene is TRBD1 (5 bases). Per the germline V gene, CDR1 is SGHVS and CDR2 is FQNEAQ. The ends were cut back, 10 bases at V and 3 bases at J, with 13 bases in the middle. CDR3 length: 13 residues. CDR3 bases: TGTGCCACCAGGGCCCCCCACTACAATGAGCAGTTCTTC. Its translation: CATRAPHYNEQFF.